This entry lists 4 T cell receptor beta chains sequenced from one sample in a study of blood T cells in healthy people across ages. Then a second PCR, running roughly 7 to 11 cycles, was carried out with a sample-barcoded 5' primer and a J-beta primer mix. In TCRdb, the 5' RACE reads were re-called with MiXCR into one record per CDR3 protein. The repertoire includes approximately 900,000 distinct CDR3 sequences, under 50% of them detected once, and 13% sits in the top ten. Specimen: blood. The receptors were sampled from a man aged 25 to 40 in good health.

This clonotype was recorded at least ten times. The rearrangement joins TRBV3-1 to TRBJ2-5, with 7 nucleotides matching TRBD1. The CDR3 has 13 residues. In germline, CDR1 is LGHDT, CDR2 YNNKEL (reference sequence). Germline trimming cut 4 bases from V and 4 bases from J; bases unmatched to any gene: 3. The CDR3 DNA reads as TGTGCCAGCAGCCGGACAGGTCGAGAGACCCAGTACTTC. This codes for CASSRTGRETQYF.

The table lists this clonotype with a count of one. The rearrangement links TRBV7-9 to TRBJ2-3; possible D gene TRBD1, 6 bases. Germline CDR1 reads SEHNR; CDR2 reads FQNEAQ (reference sequence). CDR3 length equals 15 residues. V lost 10 bases, J lost 3 bases, and 20 bases lay in between. CDR3 protein: CAMSVGDKETDTQYF. DNA of the CDR3: TGTGCCATGTCGGTTGGGGACAAGGAAACAGATACGCAGTATTTT.

The chain couples TRBV4-3 to TRBJ1-2; 7 bases fit TRBD1. CDR3 length: 15 amino acids. CDR1 and CDR2 (germline): LGHNA, YSLEER. Trimming removed 4 bases from V and 0 bases from J; junction bases left unmatched: 5. The CDR3 DNA sequence: TGCGCCAGCAGCCCTGAGGGGGCAGCTAACTATGGCTACACCTTC. It codes for CASSPEGAANYGYTF.

The chain joins TRBV20-1 to TRBJ2-3; D not resolved. The CDR3 consists of 12 residues. Looked up from germline, CDR1 is DFQATT and CDR2 is SNEGSKA (reference sequence). The ends were cut back, 6 bases at V and 1 base at J, with 8 bases in the middle. The CDR3 DNA is TGCAGTGCCCCCGGCCGCACAGATACGCAGTATTTT. The encoded protein is CSAPGRTDTQYF.